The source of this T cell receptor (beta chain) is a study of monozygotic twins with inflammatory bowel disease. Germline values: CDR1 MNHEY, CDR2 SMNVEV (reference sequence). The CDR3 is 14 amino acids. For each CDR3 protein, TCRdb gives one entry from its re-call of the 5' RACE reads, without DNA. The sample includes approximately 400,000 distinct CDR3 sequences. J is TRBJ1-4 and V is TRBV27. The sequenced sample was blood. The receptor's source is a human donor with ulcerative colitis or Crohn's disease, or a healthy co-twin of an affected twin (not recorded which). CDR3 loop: CASKKGATNEKLFF.